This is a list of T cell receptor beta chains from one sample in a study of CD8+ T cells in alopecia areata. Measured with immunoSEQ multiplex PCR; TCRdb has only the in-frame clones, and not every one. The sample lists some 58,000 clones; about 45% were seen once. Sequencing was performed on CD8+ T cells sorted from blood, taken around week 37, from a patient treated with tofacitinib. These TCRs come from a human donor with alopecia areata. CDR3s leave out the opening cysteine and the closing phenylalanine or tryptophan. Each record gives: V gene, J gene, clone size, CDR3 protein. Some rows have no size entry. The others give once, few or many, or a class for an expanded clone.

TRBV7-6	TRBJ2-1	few	ASSSVTYNEQF
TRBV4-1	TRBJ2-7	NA	ASSQSGGLGYEQY
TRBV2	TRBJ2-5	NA	ASRARIGGQYYQETQY
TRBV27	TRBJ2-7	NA	ASSLSSGPFYEQY
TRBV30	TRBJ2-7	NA	AWSAGDRGISYEQY
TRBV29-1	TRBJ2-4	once	SVEDFLSGENDRLAKNIQY
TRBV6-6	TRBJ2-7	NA	ASTWGHYEQY
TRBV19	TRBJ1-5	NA	ASSIGPLGGFNQPQH
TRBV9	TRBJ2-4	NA	ASSSEGGLPKNIQY
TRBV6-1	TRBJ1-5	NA	ASSEALWVERSNQPQH
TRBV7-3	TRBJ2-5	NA	ASSLTAGAKETQY
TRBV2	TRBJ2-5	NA	ASSGTIQTQY
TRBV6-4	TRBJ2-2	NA	ASSLTGANTGELF
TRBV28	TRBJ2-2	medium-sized	ASRYSGTGTGELF
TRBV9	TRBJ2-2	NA	ASFPGASGGGELF
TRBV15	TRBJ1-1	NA	ATSRDRGPTEAF
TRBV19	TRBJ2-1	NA	ASIPAGAGNEQF
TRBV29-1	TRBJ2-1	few	SVDLTNEQF
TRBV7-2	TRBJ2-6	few	ASSLVRTPGANVLT
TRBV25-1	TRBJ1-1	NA	ASSEFPVGESGIEAF
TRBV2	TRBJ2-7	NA	ASHSAVSYEQY
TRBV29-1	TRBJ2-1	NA	SVDWARVRQGDNEQF
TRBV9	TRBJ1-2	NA	ASSPRQEANYGYT
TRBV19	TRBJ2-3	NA	ASSFRRDYRTDTQY
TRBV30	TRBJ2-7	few	ACQNGNYEQY
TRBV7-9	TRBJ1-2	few	ASSLTSNYGYT
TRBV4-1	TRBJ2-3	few	ASSQVSNRDTQY
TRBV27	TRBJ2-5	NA	ASRGLAGFQETQY
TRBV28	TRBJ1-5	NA	ATRPVGNQPQH
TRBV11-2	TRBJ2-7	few	ASSLRAWEQY
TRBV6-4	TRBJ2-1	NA	ASSDLAGVHNEQF
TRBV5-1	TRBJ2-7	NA	ASSSPRGTSGGGSYEQY
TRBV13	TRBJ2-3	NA	ASSFRDVGVDTQY
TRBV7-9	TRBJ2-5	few	ASRRSVPETQY
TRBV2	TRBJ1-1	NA	ASSFGGGSTEAF
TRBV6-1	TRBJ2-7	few	ASSPGTSSYEQY
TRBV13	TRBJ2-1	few	ASSSLGGEDNEQF
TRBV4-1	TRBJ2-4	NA	ASSLGPRGDRNIQY
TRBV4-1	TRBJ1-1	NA	ASSQEAPSGTEAF
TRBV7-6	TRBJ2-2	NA	ASSFSPRNTGELF
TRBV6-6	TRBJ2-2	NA	ASILTGGRAGELF
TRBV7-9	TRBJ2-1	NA	ASKDGNNEQF
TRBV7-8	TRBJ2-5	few	ASSYRQETQY
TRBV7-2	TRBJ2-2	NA	ASSWTSGRANTGELF
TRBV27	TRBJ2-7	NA	ASGGRGYEQY
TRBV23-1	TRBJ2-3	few	ASRRPHTQY
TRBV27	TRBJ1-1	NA	ASSFSGNTEAF
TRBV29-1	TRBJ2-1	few	SIGTGPGDEQF
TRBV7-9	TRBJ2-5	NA	ASSLVGLTQETQY
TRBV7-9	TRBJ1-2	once	ASSLGTRGYT
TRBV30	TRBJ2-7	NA	AWSETGTTYEQY
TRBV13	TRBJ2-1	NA	ASSSNQAEVSHNEQF
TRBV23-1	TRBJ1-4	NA	ASSQSRDTVGKLF
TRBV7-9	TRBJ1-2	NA	ASSLAGIQPLGYT
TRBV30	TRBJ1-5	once	AWSRTSGSQPQH
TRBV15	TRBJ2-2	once	ATSPPRLAGSTGELF
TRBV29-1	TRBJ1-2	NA	SALIGSNYGYT
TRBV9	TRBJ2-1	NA	ASSVVGGRGYNEQF
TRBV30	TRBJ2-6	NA	AWSRGAGANVLT
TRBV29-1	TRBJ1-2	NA	SVAVGLDYGYT